The 26 T cell receptor beta chains below were found in one sample sequenced in a study of radiation and T cells in renal cell carcinoma. The time point is: baseline pretreatment blood. Treatment in this sample: 15 Gy SBRT to primary tumor, nephrectomy 4 weeks later. The data were produced by immunoSEQ multiplex PCR, yet TCRdb's version contains in-frame clones alone and is incomplete. The sample holds 94,000 or so clones, 65% to 85% seen once. The sequences come from blood, collected from a patient whose treatment included radiotherapy and nephrectomy. The receptors originated from a man in his 60s with renal cell carcinoma.

This clone has just one count. This rearrangement joins TRBV6-5 to TRBJ2-7, with D possibly matching TRBD2 (6 bases). This CDR3 spans 11 amino acids. Germline CDR1 is MNHEY and CDR2 is SVGAGI. The V and J ends lost 2 bases and 7 bases respectively, with 6 bases between them. The DNA for the CDR3 is TGTGCCAGCAGTTACGGGAGGGAGCAGTACTTC. Its translation is CASSYGREQYF.

V and J are TRBV9 and TRBJ2-5, with a weak D call TRBD2 (6 bases). Trimming took off 4 bases at V and 1 base at J, with 20 bases between the two ends. This CDR3 region has 17 residues. The germline V gene encodes CDR1 SGDLS and CDR2 YYNGEE. The CDR3 here is CASSFGGRSGSQETQYF. The CDR3 nucleotides read TGTGCCAGCAGCTTCGGAGGGAGGAGCGGGTCCCAAGAGACCCAGTACTTC.

The genes are TRBV6-5 and TRBJ2-3; D uncertain. This CDR3 comprises 13 residues. The germline CDR1 and CDR2 sequences are MNHEY and SVGAGI. Trimming pared 6 bases from V and 2 bases from J, leaving 9 bases between. This CDR3 is CASRPGSTDTQYF. For the CDR3, the DNA is TGTGCCAGCAGACCTGGTTCCACAGATACGCAGTATTTT.

V is TRBV30 and J is TRBJ2-5; D ambiguous. In germline, CDR1 is GTSNPN, CDR2 SVGIG (reference sequence). Trimming cost V 0 bases and J 3 bases, with 14 bases left between them. CDR3 length equals 15 residues. CDR3 nucleotide sequence: TGTGCCTGGAGTGTACTGGCTCTTGAGGAAGAGACCCAGTACTTC. Translated: CAWSVLALEEETQYF. The whole variable domain, filled in from reference TRBV30 and TRBJ2-5, reads SQTIHQWPATLVQPVGSPLSLECTVEGTSNPNLYWYRQAAGRGLQLLFYSVGIGQISSEVPQNLSASRPQDRQFILSSKKLLLSDSGFYLCAWSVLALEEETQYFGPGTRLLVL.

This chain joins TRBV5-6 and TRBJ2-7; D uncertain. Trimming stripped 0 bases from V and 3 bases from J, with 7 bases between. The CDR3 covers 13 residues. Looked up from germline, CDR1 is SGHDT and CDR2 is YYEEEE. This CDR3 is CASSLGPGYEQYF. As DNA, the CDR3 is TGTGCCAGCAGCTTGGGCCCGGGCTACGAGCAGTACTTC.

V gene TRBV27 combines with J gene TRBJ2-7; 10 positions match TRBD2. This CDR3 contains 13 residues. CDR1 and CDR2 (germline): MNHEY, SMNVEV (reference sequence). CDR3 bases: TGTGCTGTGCGGGCTAGCGGGAGATACGAGCAGTACTTC. Translated, it gives CAVRASGRYEQYF.

The V call is TRBV19, the J call TRBJ2-1; TRBD1 agrees at 9 bases. This CDR3 region has 12 residues. The V segment lost 10 bases and the J segment 8 bases; nucleotides outside the gene matches: 6. CDR1 is LNHDA and CDR2 is SQIVND in the germline V gene (reference sequence). The CDR3 DNA reads as TGTGCCACCGGACAGGGGCGGGATGAGCAGTTCTTC. Translation gives CATGQGRDEQFF.

This chain links TRBV4-1 with TRBJ2-1, with D perhaps TRBD2 (6 bases). Trimming removed 1 base at V and 3 bases at J, with 16 bases between. The CDR3 covers 17 residues. From germline, CDR1 is MGHRA and CDR2 YSYEKL. DNA for the CDR3: TGCGCCAGCAGCCAAGTGGTTTTGGGACTTCACTACAATGAGCAGTTCTTC. This gives the protein CASSQVVLGLHYNEQFF.

V usage is TRBV4-3 and J usage is TRBJ2-1; 8 nucleotides align to TRBD2. The CDR3 is 15 residues long. The germline CDR1 and CDR2 sequences are LGHNA and YSLEER. Trimming removed 5 bases from V and 3 bases from J; junction bases left unmatched: 6. The DNA of the CDR3 is TGCGCCAGCAGCTTCAGCGGGAGCGTCTACAATGAGCAGTTCTTC. It codes for CASSFSGSVYNEQFF.

The rearrangement links TRBV10-1 to TRBJ1-4; D gene ambiguous. CDR3 size: 14 residues. Between the trimmed V and J ends, which lost 8 bases and 2 bases, there was a span of 12 bases. Germline values: CDR1 WNHNN, CDR2 SYGVQD (reference sequence). The CDR3 is CASGVVRTNEKLFF. CDR3 coding DNA: TGCGCCAGCGGGGTGGTCCGGACTAATGAAAAACTGTTTTTT.

This clone has ten or more counts. The chain employs TRBV6-1 and TRBJ2-6; D may match TRBD1 or TRBD2 (5 bases each). The length of the CDR3 is 14 residues. Germline V gene lookup returns CDR1 MNHNS and CDR2 SASEGT. Trimming stripped 4 bases from V and 4 bases from J, with 8 bases between. The CDR3 sequence is CASSVGEGANVLTF. In DNA, the CDR3 is TGTGCCAGCAGTGTAGGGGAGGGGGCCAACGTCCTGACTTTC.

Here the CDR3 DNA reads TGCGCCAGCAGCCACGGGGGCGGACCCCGACAAGAGACCCAGTACTTC. Translation gives CASSHGGGPRQETQYF. This chain uses TRBV4-1 with TRBJ2-5, with D possibly being TRBD1 or TRBD2 (6 bases each). V lost 3 bases to trimming and J lost 2 bases, with 16 bases between them. Germline CDR1 reads MGHRA; CDR2 reads YSYEKL. The CDR3 is made up of 16 amino acids.

This rearrangement joins TRBV28 to TRBJ2-2; the D gene is possibly TRBD2 (5 bases). Trimming cost V 2 bases and J 8 bases, with 6 bases left between them. The CDR3 is 12 residues long. Germline V CDR1 and CDR2: MDHEN, SYDVKM. CDR3 in amino acids: CASSLRTGELFF. In DNA form, the CDR3 reads TGTGCCAGCAGTTTAAGGACTGGGGAGCTGTTTTTT.

This clone was recorded a few times. The V gene is TRBV5-1, the J gene TRBJ2-4; D gene unclear. Germline V gene data show CDR1 as SGHRS and CDR2 as YFSETQ. The length of the CDR3 is 11 residues. Trimming cost V 4 bases and J 6 bases, with 5 bases left between them. The CDR3 sequence is CASSAGNIQYF. The DNA for the CDR3 is TGCGCCAGCAGCGCAGGAAACATTCAGTACTTC.

V usage is TRBV18 and J usage is TRBJ1-4; D is uncertain. V lost 2 bases to trimming and J lost 4 bases, with 8 bases between them. Germline V gene lookup returns CDR1 KGHSH and CDR2 LQKENI. The CDR3 has 14 amino acids. The CDR3 bases are TGTGCCAGCTCACCAGGGCTGAATAATGAAAAACTGTTTTTT. Translation gives CASSPGLNNEKLFF.

The chain links TRBV23-1 to TRBJ2-5; TRBD2 aligns across 10 bases. TRBV23-1 falls under the ORF class, with uncertain function. V was clipped by 2 bases and J by 10 bases; unmatched bases: 16. CDR3 length: 17 amino acids. CDR3 nucleotides: TGCGCCAGCAGTCAAAGTAGCGGGAGGCTCCCCGGCGGTGGCCAGTACTTC. It codes for CASSQSSGRLPGGGQYF.

The J gene is TRBJ1-1, the V gene TRBV29-1; D is perhaps TRBD1 (6 bases). The germline V and J ends were trimmed by 3 bases and 2 bases, with 13 bases remaining between them. Germline loops: CDR1 SQVTM, CDR2 ANQGSEA. The CDR3 spans 14 residues. The CDR3 is CSVDRTDSNTEAFF. CDR3 DNA sequence: TGCAGCGTTGATCGAACGGACAGCAACACTGAAGCTTTCTTT.

This clone has a count of ten or more. The chain has TRBV19 and TRBJ1-2; D possibly corresponds to TRBD1 (6 bases). With 8 bases removed from V and 5 bases from J, the gap between germline ends came to 9 bases. CDR1 is LNHDA, CDR2 SQIVND, per germline (reference sequence). The CDR3 is 11 amino acids. In DNA form, the CDR3 reads TGTGCCAGTGGCGGACAGTATGGCTACACCTTC. Translating gives CASGGQYGYTF.

This sequence joins TRBV2 and TRBJ2-1; no definite D call. V was trimmed by 7 bases and J by 3 bases, leaving 13 bases between them. This CDR3 contains 14 residues. Germline V gene data show CDR1 as SNHLY and CDR2 as FYNNEI. The CDR3 spells CASKLPVYYNEQFF. The CDR3 DNA sequence: TGTGCCAGCAAACTTCCCGTCTACTACAATGAGCAGTTCTTC.

V gene TRBV7-8 combines with J gene TRBJ1-2; D perhaps matches TRBD1 (5 bases). V was trimmed by 2 bases and J by 0 bases, leaving 13 bases between them. This CDR3 is built from 16 residues. The germline CDR1 and CDR2 sequences are SGHVS and FQNEAQ. CDR3 sequence: CASSLIRTPANYGYTF. The CDR3 DNA reads as TGTGCCAGCAGCTTAATCCGGACACCCGCTAACTATGGCTACACCTTC.

The CDR3 reads CASSITDTQYF. As DNA, the CDR3 is TGTGCCAGTAGTATCACAGATACGCAGTATTTT. The chain uses TRBV19 and TRBJ2-3; D unresolved. The ends were cut back, 3 bases at V and 2 bases at J, with 0 bases in the middle. Germline V gives CDR1 LNHDA, CDR2 SQIVND (reference sequence). The CDR3 extends over 11 amino acids.

J is TRBJ2-7 and V is TRBV13; TRBD2 agrees at 8 bases. The CDR3 totals 14 residues. Trimming took 5 bases from V and 8 from J; bases not matched to a gene: 11. CDR1 PRHDT and CDR2 FYEKMQ come from the germline V gene (reference sequence). The CDR3 region has the DNA TGTGCCAGCAGCGCGGGGGGTCTGCCGGGCCAGCAGTACTTC. It encodes CASSAGGLPGQQYF.

The chain recombines TRBV9 with TRBJ2-7, with TRBD2 matching over 10 bases. V shed 0 bases, J shed 2 bases, and the junction held 11 bases outside the gene matches. This CDR3 spans 18 amino acids. From germline, CDR1 is SGDLS and CDR2 YYNGEE. The chain's CDR3 is CASSVGLSSGRATYEQYF. CDR3 nucleotides: TGTGCCAGCAGCGTAGGTTTGTCGAGCGGGAGGGCCACCTACGAGCAGTACTTC.

This chain connects TRBV6-6 to TRBJ2-2; perhaps TRBD1 as D (6 bases). This CDR3 spans 16 amino acids. Trimming left V 2 bases short and J 7 bases short, with 17 bases between. Germline CDR1 MNHNY, CDR2 SVGAGI (reference sequence). The CDR3 nucleotides are TGTGCCAGCAGTTACGATCCCAGGGGTCTCCACGGGGAGCTGTTTTTT. Its translation: CASSYDPRGLHGELFF.

The rearrangement joins TRBV21-1 to TRBJ1-2; TRBD1 was called by the table and not checked on the DNA. TRBV21-1 is marked as a pseudogene. The CDR3 spans 20 residues. CDR3 coding DNA: TGTGCCAGCAGCATCGGCGATACTGCCCCAGAAACAGGGATTTTTAATGGCTACACCTTC. Translated, it gives CASSIGDTAPETGIFNGYTF.

The chain carries TRBV19 and TRBJ2-5, with 11 positions matching TRBD1. Germline V gene lookup returns CDR1 LNHDA and CDR2 SQIVND (reference sequence). This CDR3 has 15 residues. V shed 4 bases and J 4 bases; nucleotides not matched to a gene: 5. The CDR3, as DNA: TGTGCCAGTAGTACGTTGGGACAGGGGGGAGAGACCCAGTACTTC. This codes for CASSTLGQGGETQYF.